These 24 T cell receptor beta chains came from one sample sequenced in a study of blood T cell repertoires in COVID-19. The protocol was immunoSEQ multiplex PCR, while the TCRdb copy is restricted to in-frame clones and leaves out a portion. The sample has roughly 250,000 clones, 88% seen once. What was sequenced was peripheral blood. The receptors here all came from a man aged 55 to 70 who had recovered from COVID-19.

This clone has a handful of counts. The J gene is TRBJ2-7, the V gene TRBV7-3, with D possibly TRBD1 on 7 matching bases. Trimming pared 4 bases from V and 7 bases from J, leaving 14 bases between. The germline V gene encodes CDR1 SGHTA and CDR2 FQGTGA. The CDR3 has 13 amino acids. CDR3 loop: CASSSTGTSEQYF. The CDR3 DNA reads TGTGCCAGCAGCTCGACAGGGACTTCAGAGCAGTACTTC.

This clone has just one count. The gene calls are TRBV18 and TRBJ2-7, with 7 nucleotides matching TRBD2. Losses at the gene ends were 0 bases for V and 0 bases for J; bases not matched to a gene: 5. CDR3 length: 16 residues. CDR1 and CDR2 (germline): KGHSH, LQKENI. The CDR3 nucleotides are TGTGCCAGCTCACCACCGGAGAGCGGGGCCTCCTACGAGCAGTACTTC. It is translated as CASSPPESGASYEQYF.

This chain connects TRBV3-1 (or the pseudogene TRBV3-2) to TRBJ1-1; D remains ambiguous. V gave up 0 bases and J gave up 2 bases, with 10 bases separating them. The germline V gene encodes CDR1 LGHDT and CDR2 YNNKEL (reference sequence). The length of the CDR3 is 15 residues. Written as DNA, the CDR3 is TGTGCCAGCAGCCAAGATCTAGGTGTTAACACTGAAGCTTTCTTT. This codes for CASSQDLGVNTEAFF.

This sequence joins TRBV9 and TRBJ1-2; D is perhaps TRBD1 (6 bases). Trimming removed 4 bases at V and 5 bases at J, with 12 bases between. This CDR3 contains 13 residues. The V gene's germline CDR1 is SGDLS and CDR2 YYNGEE. The CDR3 here is CASSKTGQYGYTF. The CDR3 bases are TGTGCCAGCAGCAAAACAGGGCAGTATGGCTACACCTTC.

This chain joins TRBV5-6 and TRBJ1-5; 8 bases are a match to TRBD1. The CDR3 sequence is 14 residues long. Trimming cost V 0 bases and J 6 bases; bases outside gene matches: 2. Germline CDR1 SGHDT, CDR2 YYEEEE. CDR3 residues: CASSLGQGTQPQHF. CDR3 bases: TGTGCCAGCAGCTTGGGACAGGGGACTCAGCCCCAGCATTTT.

The J gene is TRBJ1-1, the V gene TRBV9; 9 bases fit TRBD1. V gave up 5 bases and J gave up 4 bases; unmatched junction bases: 12. The CDR3 contains 16 residues. Germline V gene data show CDR1 as SGDLS and CDR2 as YYNGEE. CDR3: CASSTTRDRAVTEAFF. CDR3 coding DNA: TGTGCCAGCAGTACGACTCGGGACAGGGCTGTCACTGAAGCTTTCTTT.

This clone was recorded once. This chain links TRBV19 with TRBJ1-4, with 9 bases identical to TRBD1. The CDR3 is 14 amino acids. Germline V gene data show CDR1 as LNHDA and CDR2 as SQIVND (reference sequence). J gave up 6 bases and V 8 bases, and 7 bases lay outside the gene matches. The CDR3 region is CASANRGRDEKLFF. The CDR3 DNA is TGTGCCAGTGCCAACAGGGGGCGCGATGAAAAACTGTTTTTT. The full variable domain, its missing parts supplied by reference TRBV19 and TRBJ1-4, is DGGITQSPKYLFRKEGQNVTLSCEQNLNHDAMYWYRQDPGQGLRLIYYSQIVNDFQKGDIAEGYSVSREKKESFPLTVTSAQKNPTAFYLCASANRGRDEKLFFGSGTQLSVL.

The rearrangement joins TRBV3-1 (or the pseudogene TRBV3-2) to TRBJ2-7; possible D gene TRBD1, 6 bases. This CDR3 has 15 amino acids. Trimming shortened V by 2 bases and J by 6 bases, and 17 bases separated the two germline ends. The germline gives CDR1 LGHDT, CDR2 YNNKEL (reference sequence). The CDR3 is CASSQHGISGAEQYF. CDR3 bases: TGTGCCAGCAGCCAACACGGAATCTCAGGGGCCGAGCAGTACTTC.

The genes are TRBV6-4 and TRBJ2-1; TRBD2 matches 8 bases. CDR1 and CDR2 (germline): MRHNA, SNTAGT. V was pared by 6 bases and J by 1 base, with 8 bases of the junction left unmatched. The CDR3 spans 16 residues. In DNA, the CDR3 is TGTGCCAGCAGATCCGGGGGGGCGTCTTCCTACAATGAGCAGTTCTTC. Its protein product is CASRSGGASSYNEQFF.

V usage is TRBV14 and J usage is TRBJ2-2; D might be TRBD2 (5 bases). Germline values: CDR1 SGHDN, CDR2 FVKESK. V was clipped by 5 bases and J by 5 bases, with 15 bases between them. The CDR3 sequence is 15 residues long. The CDR3 sequence is CASSAFGVWTGELFF. CDR3 bases: TGTGCCAGCAGCGCATTCGGGGTATGGACCGGGGAGCTGTTTTTT.

The rearrangement uses TRBV3-1 (or the pseudogene TRBV3-2) and TRBJ2-1, with D perhaps TRBD1 (6 bases). V was trimmed by 6 bases and J by 0 bases, leaving 12 bases between them. The CDR3 loop spans 15 amino acids. The germline gives CDR1 LGHDT, CDR2 YNNKEL (reference sequence). The CDR3 DNA reads TGTGCCAGCAGGGCCGACAGGAGCTCCTACAATGAGCAGTTCTTC. Protein sequence: CASRADRSSYNEQFF.

The V and J genes are TRBV9 and TRBJ2-1; tentative D call: TRBD1 (6 bases). This CDR3 has 16 residues. V was clipped by 1 base and J by 8 bases, with 19 bases between them. The germline gives CDR1 SGDLS, CDR2 YYNGEE. The CDR3 DNA follows: TGTGCCAGCAGCGTAAGTGATAGGGTACAGGGCTATGAGCAGTTCTTC. Translation: CASSVSDRVQGYEQFF.

This clone was recorded only once. The rearrangement uses TRBV30 and TRBJ1-3; 7 bases fit TRBD1. After removal of 0 bases from V and 1 base from J, the junction contained 6 bases not matched to a gene. The CDR3 has 16 amino acids. The germline gives CDR1 GTSNPN, CDR2 SVGIG (reference sequence). The CDR3 region has the DNA TGTGCCTGGAGTGTACGGTCAGGGGGATCTGGAAACACCATATATTTT. This translates into CAWSVRSGGSGNTIYF. The variable domain in full, completed from reference TRBV30 and TRBJ1-3, reads SQTIHQWPATLVQPVGSPLSLECTVEGTSNPNLYWYRQAAGRGLQLLFYSVGIGQISSEVPQNLSASRPQDRQFILSSKKLLLSDSGFYLCAWSVRSGGSGNTIYFGEGSWLTVV.

The rearrangement links TRBV4-1 to TRBJ1-2; possibly TRBD1 for D (5 bases). V was trimmed by 4 bases and J by 0 bases, leaving 15 bases between them. The CDR3 loop spans 16 amino acids. Germline-derived CDR1 and CDR2 are MGHRA and YSYEKL. The CDR3 bases are TGCGCCAGCAGCCCCAGCCCCCCAGGGACTAACTATGGCTACACCTTC. Residues: CASSPSPPGTNYGYTF.

DNA for the CDR3: TGCAGTGCTAGTCGGACTAGCGGATTACCCACAGATACGCAGTATTTT. It yields the protein CSASRTSGLPTDTQYF. The chain joins TRBV20-1 to TRBJ2-3; 10 bases line up with TRBD2. The junction had 8 bases not matched to a gene; V was cut back by 3 bases and J by 2 bases. The germline V gene encodes CDR1 DFQATT and CDR2 SNEGSKA (reference sequence). This CDR3 is built from 16 residues.

This clone occurred a few times. The chain recombines TRBV4-1 with TRBJ2-2; no clear D gene. Trimming took off 0 bases at V and 3 bases at J, with 11 bases between the two ends. CDR1 MGHRA and CDR2 YSYEKL come from the germline V gene. CDR3 length: 16 amino acids. The CDR3 nucleotides are TGCGCCAGCAGCCAAGAACCCTTAACTTACACCGGGGAGCTGTTTTTT. Its translation is CASSQEPLTYTGELFF.

The chain is built from TRBV5-1 and TRBJ1-2; D is unresolved. There are 13 residues in the CDR3. The V and J ends lost 0 bases and 7 bases respectively, with 10 bases between them. CDR1 is SGHRS and CDR2 is YFSETQ in the germline V gene. The CDR3 sequence: CASSLVSHTGYTF. CDR3 in DNA: TGCGCCAGCAGCTTGGTTTCCCACACTGGCTACACCTTC. The complete variable domain, with remaining parts taken from reference TRBV5-1 and TRBJ1-2, reads KAGVTQTPRYLIKTRGQQVTLSCSPISGHRSVSWYQQTPGQGLQFLFEYFSETQRNKGNFPGRFSGRQFSNSRSEMNVSTLELGDSALYLCASSLVSHTGYTFGSGTRLTVV.

This clone was observed a single time. The V call is TRBV11-2, the J call TRBJ2-5; tentatively, D is TRBD1 (6 bases). The germline V and J ends were trimmed by 5 bases and 1 base, with 14 bases remaining between them. The CDR3 extends over 15 amino acids. The germline gives CDR1 SGHAT, CDR2 FQNNGV. CDR3 in amino acids: CASSPPRTVQETQYF. The CDR3 DNA sequence: TGTGCCAGCAGCCCCCCGAGGACAGTCCAAGAGACCCAGTACTTC.

This CDR3 reads CASSLDRGGSYNSPLHF. CDR3 nucleotides: TGTGCCAGCAGCTTAGATCGGGGGGGCTCCTATAATTCACCCCTCCACTTT. The chain has TRBV11-2 and TRBJ1-6, with D possibly TRBD1 on 5 matching bases. The CDR3 has 17 amino acids. V was cut by 0 bases and J by 0 bases, with 9 bases left in between. Germline V gene data show CDR1 as SGHAT and CDR2 as FQNNGV.

This clone was observed a handful of times. V is TRBV7-8 and J is TRBJ1-5; 10 bases agree with TRBD1. This CDR3 is 14 amino acids long. Germline trimming cut 5 bases from V and 6 bases from J; bases unmatched to any gene: 4. Germline lookup yields CDR1 SGHVS and CDR2 FQNEAQ. CDR3 amino acids: CASSPGQGGQPQHF. Written as DNA, the CDR3 is TGTGCCAGCAGCCCCGGACAGGGGGGTCAGCCCCAGCATTTT.

The chain combines TRBV6-5 with TRBJ2-1; 7 bases match TRBD2. The trim removed 8 bases at V and 5 bases at J, leaving 9 bases unmatched. This CDR3 has 14 amino acids. The germline V gene has CDR1 MNHEY and CDR2 SVGAGI. The CDR3 nucleotides read TGTGCCAGCTACGGGGCGGGGGAGCACAATGAGCAGTTCTTC. Encoded protein: CASYGAGEHNEQFF.

The gene calls are TRBV7-2 and TRBJ1-2; D gene uncertain. Germline V CDR1 and CDR2: SGHTA, FQGNSA. The V end lost 0 bases, the J end lost 3 bases, and 14 bases lay between the germline ends. The CDR3 totals 16 residues. The CDR3 spells CASSLAPPKTDYGYTF. As DNA, the CDR3 is TGTGCCAGCAGCTTAGCCCCGCCGAAAACGGACTATGGCTACACCTTC.

The V call is TRBV6-5, the J call TRBJ2-7; maybe TRBD2 (7 bases). Germline V lookup: CDR1 MNHEY, CDR2 SVGAGI. The CDR3 length is 15 residues. The V end lost 2 bases, the J end lost 1 base, and 12 bases lay between the germline ends. CDR3 sequence (DNA): TGTGCCAGCAGTTACAAGGGGGGGGGATCCTACGAGCAGTACTTC. It codes for CASSYKGGGSYEQYF.

The J gene is TRBJ2-3, the V gene TRBV2; maybe TRBD2 (5 bases). The V gene lost 1 base and the J gene lost 0 bases, with 26 bases spanning the gap. CDR1 and CDR2 (germline): SNHLY, FYNNEI. The CDR3 loop spans 21 amino acids. CDR3 protein: CASSEDAGAGPDFRSTDTQYF. CDR3 bases: TGTGCCAGCAGTGAAGATGCCGGCGCCGGACCGGACTTTCGAAGCACAGATACGCAGTATTTT.